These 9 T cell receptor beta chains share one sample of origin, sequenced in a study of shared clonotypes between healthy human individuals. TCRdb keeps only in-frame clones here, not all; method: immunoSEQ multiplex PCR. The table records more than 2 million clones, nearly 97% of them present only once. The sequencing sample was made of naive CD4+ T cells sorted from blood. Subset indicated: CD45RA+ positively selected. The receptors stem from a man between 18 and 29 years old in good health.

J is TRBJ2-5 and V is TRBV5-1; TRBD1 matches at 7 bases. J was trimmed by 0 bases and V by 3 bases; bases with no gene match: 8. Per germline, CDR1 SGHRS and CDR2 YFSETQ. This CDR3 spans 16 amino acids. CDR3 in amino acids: CASSSYRGMNQETQYF. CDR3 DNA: TGCGCCAGCAGCTCTTACAGGGGAATGAACCAAGAGACCCAGTACTTC.

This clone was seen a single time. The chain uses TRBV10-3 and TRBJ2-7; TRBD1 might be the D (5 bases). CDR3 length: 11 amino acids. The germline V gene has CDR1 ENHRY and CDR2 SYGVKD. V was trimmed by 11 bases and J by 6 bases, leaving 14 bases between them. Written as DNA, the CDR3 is TGTGCCTCAGCTCAGGGAATCGAGCAGTACTTC. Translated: CASAQGIEQYF.

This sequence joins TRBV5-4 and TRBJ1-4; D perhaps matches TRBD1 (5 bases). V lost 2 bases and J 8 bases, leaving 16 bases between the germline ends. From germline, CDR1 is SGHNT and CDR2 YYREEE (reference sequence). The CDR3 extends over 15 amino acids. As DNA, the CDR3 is TGTGCCAGCAGCTTTGGAGGAGACAGCTTCGAAAAACTGTTTTTT. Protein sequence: CASSFGGDSFEKLFF.

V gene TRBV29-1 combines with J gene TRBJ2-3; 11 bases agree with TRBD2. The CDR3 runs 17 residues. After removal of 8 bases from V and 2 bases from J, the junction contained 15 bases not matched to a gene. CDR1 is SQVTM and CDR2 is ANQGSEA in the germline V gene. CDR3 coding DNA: TGCAGCCCCCAAACTAGCGGGAGTGTATGTCTCACAGATACGCAGTATTTT. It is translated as CSPQTSGSVCLTDTQYF.

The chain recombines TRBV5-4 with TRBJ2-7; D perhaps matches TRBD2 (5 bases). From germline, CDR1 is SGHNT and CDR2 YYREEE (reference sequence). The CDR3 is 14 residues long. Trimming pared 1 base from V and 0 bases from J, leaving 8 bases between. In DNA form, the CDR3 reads TGTGCCAGCAGCTTGACAGCGGACTCCTACGAGCAGTACTTC. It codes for CASSLTADSYEQYF.

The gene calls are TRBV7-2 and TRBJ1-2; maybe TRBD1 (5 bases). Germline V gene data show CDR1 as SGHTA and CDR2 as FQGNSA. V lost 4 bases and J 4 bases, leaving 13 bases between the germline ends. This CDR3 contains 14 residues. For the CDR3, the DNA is TGTGCCAGCAGCTCTCTCGGGGGATCCTATGGCTACACCTTC. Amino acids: CASSSLGGSYGYTF.

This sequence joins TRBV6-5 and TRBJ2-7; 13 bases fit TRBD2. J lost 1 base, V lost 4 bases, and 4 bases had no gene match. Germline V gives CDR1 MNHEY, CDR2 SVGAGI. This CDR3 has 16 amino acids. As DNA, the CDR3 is TGTGCCAGCAGTTCCTTGGGACTAGCGGGATCCTACGAGCAGTACTTC. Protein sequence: CASSSLGLAGSYEQYF.

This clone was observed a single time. The DNA of the CDR3 is TGTGCCAGCAGTTTGGACAGGGAGAATGGCTACACCTTC. This translates into CASSLDRENGYTF. V gene TRBV11-1 combines with J gene TRBJ1-2, with 8 bases that match TRBD1. Germline assignment: CDR1 SGHAT and CDR2 FQDESV (reference sequence). V lost 6 bases and J lost 6; bases outside the gene matches: 6. The CDR3 is 13 residues long.

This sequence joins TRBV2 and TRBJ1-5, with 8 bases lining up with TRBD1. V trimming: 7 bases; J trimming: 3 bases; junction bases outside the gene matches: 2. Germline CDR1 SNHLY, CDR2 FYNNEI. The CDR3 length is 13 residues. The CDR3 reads CASKQGVNQPQHF. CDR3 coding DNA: TGTGCCAGCAAACAGGGGGTCAATCAGCCCCAGCATTTT. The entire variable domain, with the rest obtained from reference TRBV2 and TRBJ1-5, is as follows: EPEVTQTPSHQVTQMGQEVILRCVPISNHLYFYWYRQILGQKVEFLVSFYNNEISEKSEIFDDQFSVERPDGSNFTLKIRSTKLEDSAMYFCASKQGVNQPQHFGDGTRLSIL.